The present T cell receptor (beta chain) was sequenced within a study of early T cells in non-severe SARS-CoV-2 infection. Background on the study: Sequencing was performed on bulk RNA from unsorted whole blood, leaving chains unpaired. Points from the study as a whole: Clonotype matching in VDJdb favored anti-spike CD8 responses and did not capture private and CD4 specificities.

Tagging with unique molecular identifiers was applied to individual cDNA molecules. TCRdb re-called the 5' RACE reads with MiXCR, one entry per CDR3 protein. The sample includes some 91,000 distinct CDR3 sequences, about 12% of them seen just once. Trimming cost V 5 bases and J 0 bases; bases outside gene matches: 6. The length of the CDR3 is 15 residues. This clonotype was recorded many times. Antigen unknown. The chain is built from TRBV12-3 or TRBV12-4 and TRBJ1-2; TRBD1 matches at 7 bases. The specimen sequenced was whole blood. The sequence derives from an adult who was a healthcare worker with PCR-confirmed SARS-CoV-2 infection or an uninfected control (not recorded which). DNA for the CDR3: TGTGCCAGCAGTAAACAGGGGCGAACTAACTATGGCTACACCTTC. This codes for CASSKQGRTNYGYTF.